This entry lists 18 T cell receptor delta chains sequenced from one sample in a study of γδ T cells in repeated Plasmodium falciparum infection. Vgamma9/Vdelta2+ and Vdelta2-negative gammadelta T cells were flow-sorted from PBMC for bulk sequencing. With CATT, TCRdb re-called clones from the multiplex PCR reads. The profile shows approximately 93,000 delta-chain clones, 0.85% to 1% of them singletons. The sequenced material came from gamma-delta T cells from blood. These receptors were taken from a pool of human donors (malaria-infected and uninfected, not separated).

With regard to this clone: A far larger clone is only one base removed, so a read error is likely. Other nucleotide sequences in the sample specify the same CDR3. The chain recombines TRDV1 with TRDJ1; TRDD3 aligns across 11 bases. Germline V gives CDR1 TSWWSYY, CDR2 QGS. This CDR3 spans 27 amino acids. The CDR3 sequence: CALGYISGSERPPLLGDTGATTDKLIF. In nucleotides, the CDR3 is TGTGCCCTTGGATATATTTCTGGCTCGGAGAGGCCTCCCCTCTTGGGGGATACGGGTGCGACCACCGATAAACTCATCTTT.

This clone was counted only a few times. TCRdb attributes to this sequence the protein of a much larger clone, which differs from the DNA translation at residues 8 and 12; a read error is likely, and the protein displayed is translated from the DNA. V and J are TRDV1 and TRDJ1; D might be TRDD3 (5 bases). The CDR3 totals 13 residues. The V gene's germline CDR1 is TSWWSYY and CDR2 QGS. CDR3 DNA: TGTGCTCTTGGGGAACACTGGTGCCTTAAACTCACCTTT. Its translation is CALGEHWCLKLTF.

With regard to this clone: TCRdb's listed protein matches a much larger clone and diverges from this DNA's translation at residue 16, likely through a read error; the protein shown comes from the DNA. The V call is TRDV1, the J call TRDJ1; tentatively, D is TRDD3 (6 bases). Because TCRdb records no J gene, it was assigned here through a match of the DNA to germline. Trimming shortened V by 0 bases and J by 9 bases, and 29 bases separated the two germline ends. This CDR3 region has 19 residues. Germline V gives CDR1 TSWWSYY, CDR2 QGS. CDR3 region: CALGELPRLGLLNYLELIF. Here the CDR3 DNA reads TGTGCTCTTGGGGAACTGCCGAGGCTGGGGTTACTAAACTACCTGGAACTCATCTTT.

A note on this clone: A far larger clone is one nucleotide away, so this likely arose from a read error. The same CDR3 is also encoded by other DNA sequences in this sample. The chain recombines TRDV2 with TRDJ2, with D unclear. TCRdb offers no J gene call, so here the DNA was matched to germline to obtain one. Trimming took off 0 bases at V and 4 bases at J, with 14 bases between the two ends. CDR1 is GEAIGNYY, CDR2 EKD, per germline. The CDR3 consists of 16 residues. The chain's CDR3 is CACDTVYGRGTAQLFF. CDR3 in DNA: TGTGCCTGTGACACCGTGTATGGGAGAGGGACAGCACAACTCTTCTTT.

This clone was detected many times. The amino acid sequence in TCRdb belongs to a much larger clone and departs from this DNA's translation at residue 15, likely a sequencing read error; the sequence shown is translated from the DNA. The V and J genes are TRDV2 and TRDJ1; 7 nucleotides match TRDD3. The CDR3 spans 18 residues. Germline lookup yields CDR1 GEAIGNYY and CDR2 EKD. CDR3: CACVCISWGPPHTDELIF. The CDR3 DNA is TGTGCCTGTGTGTGTATCTCCTGGGGGCCCCCTCACACCGATGAACTCATCTTT.

To note about this clone: TCRdb shows a much larger clone's protein in place of this DNA's translation, and the two differ at residue 8, likely through a read error; the protein shown is translated from the DNA. V gene TRDV2 combines with J gene TRDJ1; D might be TRDD3 (6 bases). This CDR3 contains 16 residues. Between the trimmed V and J ends, which lost 1 base and 1 base, there was a span of 15 bases. Germline-derived CDR1 and CDR2 are GEAIGNYY and EKD. CDR3 sequence (DNA): TGTGCCTGTGACACGGGGATTTGTAGGATCACCGATAAACTCATCTTT. As protein: CACDTGICRITDKLIF.

This clone appeared many times. This CDR3 is also generated by other DNA sequences in the sample. The gene calls are TRDV1 and TRDJ2; 8 bases match TRDD3. J was trimmed by 3 bases and V by 1 base; bases with no gene match: 10. The CDR3 is 18 amino acids. The V gene's germline CDR1 is TSWWSYY and CDR2 QGS. This CDR3 reads CALGERANVLGVTAQLFF. DNA for the CDR3: TGTGCTCTTGGGGAACGGGCTAACGTACTGGGGGTGACAGCACAACTCTTCTTT.

This clone was picked up a small number of times. The protein that TCRdb holds for this DNA derives from a much larger clone and differs from the translated DNA at residue 11, which likely indicates a read error; the protein shown here is translated from the DNA. This chain joins TRDV1 and TRDJ1, with D possibly being TRDD3 (6 bases). The J gene, missing from TCRdb, was assigned here through DNA to germline matching. The V gene's germline CDR1 is TSWWSYY and CDR2 QGS. The CDR3 extends over 22 amino acids. The V and J ends lost 2 bases and 4 bases respectively, with 35 bases between them. CDR3 protein: CALGERGSTFGLWWGFVDKLIF. As DNA, the CDR3 is TGTGCTCTTGGGGAAAGGGGATCTACCTTTGGGTTGTGGTGGGGGTTTGTCGATAAACTCATCTTT.

Only a few counts were recorded for this clone. TCRdb's protein, taken from a much larger clone, differs from this DNA's translation at residue 3, likely owing to a read error; the protein displayed comes from the DNA. The chain recombines TRDV2 with TRDJ1, with 7 positions matching TRDD3. No J gene is reported in TCRdb; it was inferred here by comparing the DNA with germline. Germline CDR1 GEAIGNYY, CDR2 EKD. The CDR3 consists of 18 residues. The CDR3 nucleotides are TGTGCCAGTGACACGATTTCAATGGGGGAAAAAGGATCCGATAAACTCATCTTT. It yields the protein CASDTISMGEKGSDKLIF.

This clone turned up a few times. A far larger clone is just one base off, so this is likely a read error. The genes are TRDV1 and TRDJ1; TRDD3 matches 13 bases. The J gene comes from matching the DNA to germline here; TCRdb lacks it. The CDR3 sequence is 18 residues long. Germline CDR1 reads TSWWSYY; CDR2 reads QGS. For the CDR3, the DNA is TGTGCCCTCGGAATTTTCCGTCCTAGTACTGGGGGATACGTGAAACTCATCTTT. Its protein product is CALGIFRPSTGGYVKLIF.

In the case of this clone: A read error is the likely source, as a far larger clone sits one nucleotide away. The sample holds other DNA sequences that translate to the same CDR3. V usage is TRDV2 and J usage is TRDJ1; a weak D match, TRDD3 (5 bases). No J gene is reported in TCRdb; it was inferred here by comparing the DNA with germline. CDR1 and CDR2 (germline): GEAIGNYY, EKD. V lost 1 base, J lost 1 base, and 15 bases lay in between. The CDR3 contains 16 residues. The CDR3 sequence: CACDTLSPGGTDKLIF. The CDR3 nucleotides read TGTGCCTGTGACACTCTCTCCCCGGGGGGCACCGATAAACTCATCTTT.

Remarks on this clone: It differs at one base from a far larger clone, so likely a read error. This CDR3 is also generated by other DNA sequences in the sample. The V gene is TRDV1, the J gene TRDJ1; 8 nucleotides line up with TRDD2. This CDR3 contains 23 residues. The germline V gene encodes CDR1 TSWWSYY and CDR2 QGS. With 2 bases clipped from V and 0 bases from J, the junction kept 26 bases outside the gene matches. The CDR3 sequence is CALGEFRRPSYRVGLLYTDKLIF. The DNA for the CDR3 is TGTGCTCTTGGGGAATTCCGGCGGCCTTCCTATCGTGTCGGTCTACTCTACACCGATAAACTCATCTTT.

This clone was picked up a small number of times. The TCRdb protein comes from a much larger clone and disagrees with this DNA's translation at residue 13, likely due to a read error; the protein given here is derived from the DNA. The genes are TRDV2 and TRDJ2; 12 bases are a match to TRDD3. Germline V gives CDR1 GEAIGNYY, CDR2 EKD. The CDR3 sequence is 16 residues long. The CDR3 DNA is TGTGCCTGTGACACCGTGTCTGGGGGATACGCAGCAAAACTCTTCTTT. This encodes CACDTVSGGYAAKLFF.

Concerning this clone itself: The protein held in TCRdb is that of a much larger clone and does not match this DNA's translation at residue 9, likely because of a read error; the protein shown is translated from the DNA. The chain carries TRDV1 and TRDJ1; 11 bases fit TRDD3. In the absence of a J gene in TCRdb, the DNA was matched to germline to assign it here. V gave up 0 bases and J gave up 1 base; unmatched junction bases: 10. From germline, CDR1 is TSWWSYY and CDR2 QGS. CDR3 size: 19 residues. The CDR3 protein is CALGELRPAWGIRTDKLIF. CDR3 sequence (DNA): TGTGCTCTTGGGGAACTCCGTCCTGCATGGGGGATACGCACCGATAAACTCATCTTT.

This clone has just a few counts. This likely reflects a read error, since a far larger clone is one base away. The same CDR3 is also encoded by other DNA sequences in this sample. J is TRDJ1 and V is TRDV2, with TRDD3 matching 10 bases. The germline gives CDR1 GEAIGNYY, CDR2 EKD. CDR3 size: 16 residues. The CDR3 DNA reads as TGTGCCTGCGACACGGGGGATACGGTTTCTACCGATAAACTCATCTTT. Translating it yields CACDTGDTVSTDKLIF.

This clone appeared many times. TCRdb assigns this DNA the protein of a much larger clone, which departs from its translation at residue 7; this likely reflects a read error, and the protein shown comes from translating the DNA. The gene calls are TRDV2 and TRDJ1; D not certain. V lost 4 bases, J lost 0 bases, and 23 bases lay in between. The germline CDR1 and CDR2 sequences are GEAIGNYY and EKD. The CDR3 contains 18 residues. The CDR3 region is CACEKLRESATHTDKLIF. CDR3 DNA: TGTGCCTGTGAGAAACTGAGGGAATCTGCAACCCACACCGATAAACTCATCTTT.

To note about this clone: This DNA's translation and the protein TCRdb lists, from a much larger clone, do not match at residue 12, likely due to a read error; the protein shown is translated from the DNA. The chain carries TRDV2 and TRDJ1; TRDD3 matches 9 bases. The J gene is absent in TCRdb and was assigned here via DNA matching to germline. The CDR3 loop spans 17 amino acids. CDR1 GEAIGNYY and CDR2 EKD come from the germline V gene. V lost 0 bases, J lost 4 bases, and 11 bases stayed unmatched. This chain's CDR3 is CACDTGRSTGGDDKLIF. CDR3 in DNA: TGTGCCTGTGACACCGGGAGGAGTACTGGGGGAGACGATAAACTCATCTTT.

A note on this clone: This likely stems from a read error, as it lies one base from a far larger clone. Distinct nucleotide sequences in the sample also encode this CDR3. The rearrangement joins TRDV2 to TRDJ1; 12 bases agree with TRDD3. Here the J gene came from matching the DNA to germline, since TCRdb omits it. The CDR3 is 19 residues long. Germline CDR1 GEAIGNYY, CDR2 EKD. Trimming took 3 bases from V and 0 from J; bases not matched to a gene: 13. The DNA for the CDR3 is TGTGCCTGTGACCCTGTACTGGGGGATACACCTTTGTACACCGATAAACTCATCTTT. It specifies CACDPVLGDTPLYTDKLIF.